These 13 T cell receptor beta chains share one sample of origin, sequenced in a study of T cells in Graves' hyperthyroidism and ophthalmopathy. What was amplified from RNA transcripts were TCR beta CDR3 regions. In the first-round RT-PCR of the TCR CDR3, the HTBI primer set was used. From the multiplex PCR reads, TCRdb called clonotypes with MiXCR, one entry per CDR3 protein. The profile shows under 300,000 distinct CDR3 sequences, 13% to 15% of them singletons. The sample comprised blood. These receptors were taken from a woman between 50 and 59 years old with Graves' hyperthyroidism that later progressed to Graves' ophthalmopathy.

In its sample, this clonotype was seen many times. This sequence joins TRBV13 and TRBJ2-5, with TRBD2 matching over 12 bases. V dropped 4 bases and J dropped 12; count of bases not matched to a gene: 9. The CDR3 spans 14 residues. CDR1 and CDR2 from the germline V gene are PRHDT and FYEKMQ (reference sequence). The CDR3 here is CASSSWTSGNWEYF. CDR3 coding DNA: TGTGCCAGCAGCTCCTGGACTAGCGGGAACTGGGAGTACTTC. Full variable domain (rest looked up from reference TRBV13 and TRBJ2-5): AAGVIQSPRHLIKEKRETATLKCYPIPRHDTVYWYQQGPGQDPQFLISFYEKMQSDKGSIPDRFSAQQFSDYHSELNMSSLELGDSALYFCASSSWTSGNWEYFGPGTRLLVL.

This clonotype occurred many times. V and J are TRBV5-1 and TRBJ1-1, with D possibly TRBD1 on 5 matching bases. The V gene lost 0 bases and the J gene lost 3 bases, with 15 bases spanning the gap. Germline V gene data show CDR1 as SGHRS and CDR2 as YFSETQ. The CDR3 is 16 amino acids. The CDR3 coding sequence is TGCGCCAGCAGCTTGGGAGACAGAGCGGTTGACACTGAAGCTTTCTTT. Protein: CASSLGDRAVDTEAFF.

This sequence joins TRBV29-1 and TRBJ2-6; 10 bases align to TRBD1. This CDR3 is 16 amino acids long. The germline CDR1 and CDR2 sequences are SQVTM and ANQGSEA. Unmatched junction bases numbered 5, after V lost 6 bases and J lost 0 bases. DNA for the CDR3: TGCAGCGTCCAAGGACAGGGGGACTCTGGGGCCAACGTCCTGACTTTC. Amino acid sequence: CSVQGQGDSGANVLTF.

The chain is built from TRBV19 and TRBJ1-5; 11 nucleotides agree with TRBD1. After removal of 0 bases from V and 9 bases from J, the junction contained 13 bases not matched to a gene. Germline CDR1 is LNHDA and CDR2 is SQIVND (reference sequence). The CDR3 is 18 residues long. CDR3 loop: CASSIESRRTGGPRPQHF. CDR3 nucleotide sequence: TGTGCCAGTAGTATAGAGAGCCGGCGGACAGGGGGCCCTCGGCCCCAGCATTTT.

This clonotype was counted ten times or more. This sequence joins TRBV20-1 and TRBJ1-5; D gene ambiguous. Germline CDR1 DFQATT, CDR2 SNEGSKA (reference sequence). The CDR3 sequence is 13 residues long. Trimming took 7 bases from V and 4 from J, leaving 14 bases between them. The CDR3 is CSESIGVNQPQHF. The CDR3 nucleotides are TGCAGTGAGTCGATTGGGGTTAATCAGCCCCAGCATTTT.

This clonotype was seen ten or more times. The chain links TRBV20-1 to TRBJ2-7; TRBD2 matches 10 bases. The germline V gene encodes CDR1 DFQATT and CDR2 SNEGSKA (reference sequence). The CDR3 spans 15 residues. J lost 7 bases, V lost 0 bases, and 9 bases had no gene match. The CDR3 region is CSARDSWGLAREQYF. The CDR3 nucleotides read TGCAGTGCTAGAGATAGTTGGGGACTAGCGAGAGAGCAGTACTTC.

The sample holds many counts of this clonotype. The chain is built from TRBV9 and TRBJ2-1; D remains unclear. From germline, CDR1 is SGDLS and CDR2 YYNGEE. Between the trimmed V and J ends, which lost 0 bases and 5 bases, there was a span of 9 bases. There are 14 residues in the CDR3. The CDR3 nucleotides are TGTGCCAGCAGCGTAGATTACTCTGACAATGAGCAGTTCTTC. This codes for CASSVDYSDNEQFF. Supplemented by reference TRBV9 and TRBJ2-1, the full variable domain reads DSGVTQTPKHLITATGQRVTLRCSPRSGDLSVYWYQQSLDQGLQFLIQYYNGEERAKGNILERFSAQQFPDLHSELNLSSLELGDSALYFCASSVDYSDNEQFFGPGTRLTVL.

V gene TRBV18 combines with J gene TRBJ1-1; 7 bases line up with TRBD1. The ends lost 2 bases at V and 0 bases at J; junction bases unmatched: 6. The CDR3 consists of 16 residues. Germline values: CDR1 KGHSH, CDR2 LQKENI. CDR3 in amino acids: CASSPLTTGMNTEAFF. In nucleotides, the CDR3 is TGTGCCAGCTCACCATTAACGACAGGGATGAACACTGAAGCTTTCTTT.

This clonotype was observed many times. The rearrangement links TRBV5-1 to TRBJ1-1; D may be TRBD1 (5 bases). The CDR3 sequence is 14 residues long. Between the trimmed V and J ends, which lost 5 bases and 1 base, there was a span of 12 bases. The germline V gene has CDR1 SGHRS and CDR2 YFSETQ. The CDR3 bases are TGCGCCAGCAGGACAGATTTTTCGAACACTGAAGCTTTCTTT. Encoded protein: CASRTDFSNTEAFF.

The CDR3 region has the DNA TGTGCCAGCAGCATGCCGAAGAACACCGGGGAGCTGTTTTTT. This encodes CASSMPKNTGELFF. The gene calls are TRBV28 and TRBJ2-2; unclear D gene. V was shortened by 6 bases and J by 1 base, with 9 bases between the two germline ends. From germline, CDR1 is MDHEN and CDR2 SYDVKM. The CDR3 contains 14 residues. The full variable domain, with the rest looked up from reference TRBV28 and TRBJ2-2, is DVKVTQSSRYLVKRTGEKVFLECVQDMDHENMFWYRQDPGLGLRLIYFSYDVKMKEKGDIPEGYSVSREKKERFSLILESASTNQTSMYLCASSMPKNTGELFFGEGSRLTVL.

This clonotype was detected many times. The chain has TRBV20-1 and TRBJ2-1, with 9 positions matching TRBD2. CDR3 length: 16 residues. The ends lost 3 bases at V and 4 bases at J; junction bases unmatched: 10. CDR1 and CDR2 (germline): DFQATT, SNEGSKA (reference sequence). CDR3 in amino acids: CSARASGGGGYNEQFF. The CDR3 DNA reads as TGCAGTGCTAGGGCCTCGGGCGGGGGGGGATACAATGAGCAGTTCTTC.

This clonotype was counted many times. The CDR3, as DNA: TGTGCCAGCAGCCCAGGGGGACTGGGGGCATACAATGAGCAGTTCTTC. It codes for CASSPGGLGAYNEQFF. The genes are TRBV11-2 and TRBJ2-1; D might be TRBD1 (7 bases). Trimming pared 5 bases from V and 4 bases from J, leaving 18 bases between. CDR1 is SGHAT and CDR2 is FQNNGV in the germline V gene. The CDR3 extends over 16 amino acids. Full variable domain (rest looked up from reference TRBV11-2 and TRBJ2-1): EAGVAQSPRYKIIEKRQSVAFWCNPISGHATLYWYQQILGQGPKLLIQFQNNGVVDDSQLPKDRFSAERLKGVDSTLKIQPAKLEDSAVYLCASSPGGLGAYNEQFFGPGTRLTVL.

This clonotype was seen many times. The gene calls are TRBV2 and TRBJ2-7; 11 bases map to TRBD2. This CDR3 has 15 residues. V was pared by 3 bases and J by 5 bases, with 6 bases of the junction left unmatched. Germline CDR1 is SNHLY and CDR2 is FYNNEI. CDR3 in DNA: TGTGCCAGCAGTGAGTTACTAGCGGGAGAGGACGAGCAGTACTTC. Translated, it gives CASSELLAGEDEQYF.